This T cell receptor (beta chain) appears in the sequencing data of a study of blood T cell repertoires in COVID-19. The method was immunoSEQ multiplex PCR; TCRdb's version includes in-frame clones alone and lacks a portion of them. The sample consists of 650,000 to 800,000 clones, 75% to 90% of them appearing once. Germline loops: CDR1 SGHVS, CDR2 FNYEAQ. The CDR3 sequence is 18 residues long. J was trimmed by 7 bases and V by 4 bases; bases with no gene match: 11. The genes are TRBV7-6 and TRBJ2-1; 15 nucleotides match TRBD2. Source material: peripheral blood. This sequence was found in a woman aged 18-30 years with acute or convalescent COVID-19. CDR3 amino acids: CASSSRTSGGALLNEQFF. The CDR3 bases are TGTGCCAGCAGCTCCCGGACTAGCGGGGGGGCTCTTCTGAATGAGCAGTTCTTC.